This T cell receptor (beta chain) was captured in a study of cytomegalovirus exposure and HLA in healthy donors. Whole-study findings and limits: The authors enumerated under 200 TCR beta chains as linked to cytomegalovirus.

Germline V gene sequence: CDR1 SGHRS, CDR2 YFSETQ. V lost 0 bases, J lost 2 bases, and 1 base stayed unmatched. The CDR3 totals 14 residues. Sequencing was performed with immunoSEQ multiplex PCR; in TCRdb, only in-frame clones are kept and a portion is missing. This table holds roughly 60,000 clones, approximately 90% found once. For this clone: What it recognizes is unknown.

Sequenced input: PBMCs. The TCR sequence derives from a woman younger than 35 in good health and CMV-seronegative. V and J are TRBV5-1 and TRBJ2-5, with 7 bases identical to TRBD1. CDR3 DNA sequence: TGCGCCAGCAGCTTGGGGGACAGACAAGAGACCCAGTACTTC. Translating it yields CASSLGDRQETQYF.